The clone carrying this T cell receptor beta chain was found once. Its antigen remains unknown. The CDR3 covers 17 residues. Germline V gene sequence: CDR1 KGHDR, CDR2 SFDVKD. The V and J ends lost 3 bases and 3 bases, in that order; junction bases with no gene match: 10. This record comes from a study of T cell repertoires in cytomegalovirus infection. Notes on the study in general: In two of eight donors, the top clonotype was HLA-C-restricted CMV-specific. Totalled public TCR beta family frequency picked out people who carried CMV plus the relevant HLA.

TCRdb called the reads again in MiXCR, with one record for every CDR3 protein. The sample carries approximately 1,000,000 distinct CDR3 sequences, roughly 30% recorded once. Material: cultured CD8+ T cells from PBMCs, obtained from culture after CMV antigen stimulation. The source of this sequence is a human donor in good health (CMV status not recorded). Some clones in this sample may be carry-over from other donors' samples. This chain links TRBV24-1 with TRBJ2-1; 7 nucleotides match TRBD2. As DNA, the CDR3 is TGTGCCACCAGTGATCATCTAGCCGGGGGGTTCTACAATGAGCAGTTCTTC. Translation: CATSDHLAGGFYNEQFF.